Included here is one T cell receptor (beta chain) sequence, with context. The antigen is unknown. This sample stems from a study of shared clonotypes between healthy human individuals. CDR1 is MNHNS and CDR2 is SASEGT in the germline V gene. V dropped 8 bases and J dropped 0 bases, with 11 bases sitting between them. The CDR3 is 14 residues long. Study-wide points: Sequencing depth was predicted to influence how clonotypes are shared among donors. Memory subsets had estimated richness that was generally smaller than that of naive subsets. About 5% of naive CD4 clonotypes were shared across several donors.

Repertoires were generated with immunoSEQ multiplex PCR, while TCRdb's copy carries only in-frame clones and drops some. The sample contains some 1,100,000 clones, 75% to 80% of which appear only once. Sequencing used memory CD4+ T cells from PBMCs. The sample's subset: CD45RA-negative fraction. The gene calls are TRBV6-1 and TRBJ1-3; D may be TRBD1 (5 bases). The clonotype originates from a man younger than 30 in good health. Some clones in this sample may be carry-over from other donors' samples. CDR3 residues: CASDRGLSGNTIYF. CDR3 coding DNA: TGTGCCAGCGATAGGGGCCTCTCTGGAAACACCATATATTTT.